This is a list of T cell receptor beta chains from one sample in a study of cytomegalovirus exposure and HLA in healthy donors. Only in-frame clones appear in the TCRdb table, and some are missing; sequencing was by immunoSEQ multiplex PCR. The sample has hundreds of thousands of clones, around 80% seen once. Sample: PBMCs. These receptor sequences come from a male donor in good health and CMV-seronegative. Both conserved end residues are part of each CDR3. Fields, in order: clone size, J gene, V gene, D gene, CDR3 DNA, CDR3 protein. The D gene is left open where the match is weak. Expanded clones are given a class, and other clones once, few, many or no size at all.

size: few; J: TRBJ2-1; V: TRBV5-8; D: -; DNA: TGTGCCACCGACACGACGGGGAGCTCCTACAATGAGCAGTTCTTC; CDR3: CATDTTGSSYNEQFF
size: -; J: TRBJ2-4; V: TRBV18; D: -; DNA: TGTGCCAGCTCACCGGACACAAACATTCAGTACTTC; CDR3: CASSPDTNIQYF
size: -; J: TRBJ2-1; V: TRBV6-5; D: -; DNA: TGTGCCAGCGGTACGCAAGGAGGGCTCTATGAGCAGTTCTTC; CDR3: CASGTQGGLYEQFF
size: -; J: TRBJ2-1; V: TRBV29-1; D: TRBD2; DNA: TGCAGCGTTGAAGATGTGCTAGCGGGTCACTACAATGAGCAGTTCTTC; CDR3: CSVEDVLAGHYNEQFF
size: -; J: TRBJ2-1; V: TRBV27; D: -; DNA: TGTGCCAGCAGTTTAACTACTGCGGGCAATGAGCAGTTCTTC; CDR3: CASSLTTAGNEQFF
size: -; J: TRBJ1-2; V: TRBV2; D: TRBD1; DNA: TGTGCCAGCAGTGACCAGGGGGCGAACTATGGCTACACCTTC; CDR3: CASSDQGANYGYTF
size: -; J: TRBJ2-1; V: TRBV6-5; D: TRBD1; DNA: TGTGCCAGCACCGATGACAGGGGACACAATGAGCAGTTCTTC; CDR3: CASTDDRGHNEQFF
size: -; J: TRBJ2-7; V: TRBV7-9; D: TRBD1; DNA: TGTGCCAGCAGCTCAGAAGGACAGGGAAGCTCCTACGAGCAGTACTTC; CDR3: CASSSEGQGSSYEQYF
size: -; J: TRBJ2-5; V: TRBV28; D: -; DNA: TGTGCCAGCAGTTGGGTTCAAAACAGGAGGTACTTC; CDR3: CASSWVQNRRYF
size: once; J: TRBJ1-2; V: TRBV7-8; D: TRBD1; DNA: TGTGCCAGCAGCGAATACAGGGGAGGCTACACCTTC; CDR3: CASSEYRGGYTF
size: -; J: TRBJ1-5; V: TRBV6-5; D: -; DNA: TGTGCCAGCAGTGCCTCCCAGGTGGTTCAGCCCCAGCATTTT; CDR3: CASSASQVVQPQHF
size: -; J: TRBJ2-6; V: TRBV19; D: -; DNA: TGTGCCAGTAGTATGGATTTGGGCACAGTAGACTCTGGGGCCAACGTCCTGACTTTC; CDR3: CASSMDLGTVDSGANVLTF
size: -; J: TRBJ2-1; V: TRBV7-9; D: TRBD2; DNA: TGTGCCAGCAGCTTAGCGACTAGCGGGAGAGATGAGCAGTTCTTC; CDR3: CASSLATSGRDEQFF
size: few; J: TRBJ1-1; V: TRBV4-2; D: -; DNA: TGTGCCAGCAGCTTTGGTACGTCGGGGGGCCACACTGAAGCTTTCTTT; CDR3: CASSFGTSGGHTEAFF
size: -; J: TRBJ2-1; V: TRBV6-5; D: -; DNA: TGTGCCAGCAGTTACGGGCCTAGCCTTAAAAGTGAGCAGTTCTTC; CDR3: CASSYGPSLKSEQFF
size: many; J: TRBJ1-1; V: TRBV9; D: TRBD1; DNA: TGTGCCAGCAGCTCGAAGGACAGGGGTGTCACTGAAGCTTTCTTT; CDR3: CASSSKDRGVTEAFF